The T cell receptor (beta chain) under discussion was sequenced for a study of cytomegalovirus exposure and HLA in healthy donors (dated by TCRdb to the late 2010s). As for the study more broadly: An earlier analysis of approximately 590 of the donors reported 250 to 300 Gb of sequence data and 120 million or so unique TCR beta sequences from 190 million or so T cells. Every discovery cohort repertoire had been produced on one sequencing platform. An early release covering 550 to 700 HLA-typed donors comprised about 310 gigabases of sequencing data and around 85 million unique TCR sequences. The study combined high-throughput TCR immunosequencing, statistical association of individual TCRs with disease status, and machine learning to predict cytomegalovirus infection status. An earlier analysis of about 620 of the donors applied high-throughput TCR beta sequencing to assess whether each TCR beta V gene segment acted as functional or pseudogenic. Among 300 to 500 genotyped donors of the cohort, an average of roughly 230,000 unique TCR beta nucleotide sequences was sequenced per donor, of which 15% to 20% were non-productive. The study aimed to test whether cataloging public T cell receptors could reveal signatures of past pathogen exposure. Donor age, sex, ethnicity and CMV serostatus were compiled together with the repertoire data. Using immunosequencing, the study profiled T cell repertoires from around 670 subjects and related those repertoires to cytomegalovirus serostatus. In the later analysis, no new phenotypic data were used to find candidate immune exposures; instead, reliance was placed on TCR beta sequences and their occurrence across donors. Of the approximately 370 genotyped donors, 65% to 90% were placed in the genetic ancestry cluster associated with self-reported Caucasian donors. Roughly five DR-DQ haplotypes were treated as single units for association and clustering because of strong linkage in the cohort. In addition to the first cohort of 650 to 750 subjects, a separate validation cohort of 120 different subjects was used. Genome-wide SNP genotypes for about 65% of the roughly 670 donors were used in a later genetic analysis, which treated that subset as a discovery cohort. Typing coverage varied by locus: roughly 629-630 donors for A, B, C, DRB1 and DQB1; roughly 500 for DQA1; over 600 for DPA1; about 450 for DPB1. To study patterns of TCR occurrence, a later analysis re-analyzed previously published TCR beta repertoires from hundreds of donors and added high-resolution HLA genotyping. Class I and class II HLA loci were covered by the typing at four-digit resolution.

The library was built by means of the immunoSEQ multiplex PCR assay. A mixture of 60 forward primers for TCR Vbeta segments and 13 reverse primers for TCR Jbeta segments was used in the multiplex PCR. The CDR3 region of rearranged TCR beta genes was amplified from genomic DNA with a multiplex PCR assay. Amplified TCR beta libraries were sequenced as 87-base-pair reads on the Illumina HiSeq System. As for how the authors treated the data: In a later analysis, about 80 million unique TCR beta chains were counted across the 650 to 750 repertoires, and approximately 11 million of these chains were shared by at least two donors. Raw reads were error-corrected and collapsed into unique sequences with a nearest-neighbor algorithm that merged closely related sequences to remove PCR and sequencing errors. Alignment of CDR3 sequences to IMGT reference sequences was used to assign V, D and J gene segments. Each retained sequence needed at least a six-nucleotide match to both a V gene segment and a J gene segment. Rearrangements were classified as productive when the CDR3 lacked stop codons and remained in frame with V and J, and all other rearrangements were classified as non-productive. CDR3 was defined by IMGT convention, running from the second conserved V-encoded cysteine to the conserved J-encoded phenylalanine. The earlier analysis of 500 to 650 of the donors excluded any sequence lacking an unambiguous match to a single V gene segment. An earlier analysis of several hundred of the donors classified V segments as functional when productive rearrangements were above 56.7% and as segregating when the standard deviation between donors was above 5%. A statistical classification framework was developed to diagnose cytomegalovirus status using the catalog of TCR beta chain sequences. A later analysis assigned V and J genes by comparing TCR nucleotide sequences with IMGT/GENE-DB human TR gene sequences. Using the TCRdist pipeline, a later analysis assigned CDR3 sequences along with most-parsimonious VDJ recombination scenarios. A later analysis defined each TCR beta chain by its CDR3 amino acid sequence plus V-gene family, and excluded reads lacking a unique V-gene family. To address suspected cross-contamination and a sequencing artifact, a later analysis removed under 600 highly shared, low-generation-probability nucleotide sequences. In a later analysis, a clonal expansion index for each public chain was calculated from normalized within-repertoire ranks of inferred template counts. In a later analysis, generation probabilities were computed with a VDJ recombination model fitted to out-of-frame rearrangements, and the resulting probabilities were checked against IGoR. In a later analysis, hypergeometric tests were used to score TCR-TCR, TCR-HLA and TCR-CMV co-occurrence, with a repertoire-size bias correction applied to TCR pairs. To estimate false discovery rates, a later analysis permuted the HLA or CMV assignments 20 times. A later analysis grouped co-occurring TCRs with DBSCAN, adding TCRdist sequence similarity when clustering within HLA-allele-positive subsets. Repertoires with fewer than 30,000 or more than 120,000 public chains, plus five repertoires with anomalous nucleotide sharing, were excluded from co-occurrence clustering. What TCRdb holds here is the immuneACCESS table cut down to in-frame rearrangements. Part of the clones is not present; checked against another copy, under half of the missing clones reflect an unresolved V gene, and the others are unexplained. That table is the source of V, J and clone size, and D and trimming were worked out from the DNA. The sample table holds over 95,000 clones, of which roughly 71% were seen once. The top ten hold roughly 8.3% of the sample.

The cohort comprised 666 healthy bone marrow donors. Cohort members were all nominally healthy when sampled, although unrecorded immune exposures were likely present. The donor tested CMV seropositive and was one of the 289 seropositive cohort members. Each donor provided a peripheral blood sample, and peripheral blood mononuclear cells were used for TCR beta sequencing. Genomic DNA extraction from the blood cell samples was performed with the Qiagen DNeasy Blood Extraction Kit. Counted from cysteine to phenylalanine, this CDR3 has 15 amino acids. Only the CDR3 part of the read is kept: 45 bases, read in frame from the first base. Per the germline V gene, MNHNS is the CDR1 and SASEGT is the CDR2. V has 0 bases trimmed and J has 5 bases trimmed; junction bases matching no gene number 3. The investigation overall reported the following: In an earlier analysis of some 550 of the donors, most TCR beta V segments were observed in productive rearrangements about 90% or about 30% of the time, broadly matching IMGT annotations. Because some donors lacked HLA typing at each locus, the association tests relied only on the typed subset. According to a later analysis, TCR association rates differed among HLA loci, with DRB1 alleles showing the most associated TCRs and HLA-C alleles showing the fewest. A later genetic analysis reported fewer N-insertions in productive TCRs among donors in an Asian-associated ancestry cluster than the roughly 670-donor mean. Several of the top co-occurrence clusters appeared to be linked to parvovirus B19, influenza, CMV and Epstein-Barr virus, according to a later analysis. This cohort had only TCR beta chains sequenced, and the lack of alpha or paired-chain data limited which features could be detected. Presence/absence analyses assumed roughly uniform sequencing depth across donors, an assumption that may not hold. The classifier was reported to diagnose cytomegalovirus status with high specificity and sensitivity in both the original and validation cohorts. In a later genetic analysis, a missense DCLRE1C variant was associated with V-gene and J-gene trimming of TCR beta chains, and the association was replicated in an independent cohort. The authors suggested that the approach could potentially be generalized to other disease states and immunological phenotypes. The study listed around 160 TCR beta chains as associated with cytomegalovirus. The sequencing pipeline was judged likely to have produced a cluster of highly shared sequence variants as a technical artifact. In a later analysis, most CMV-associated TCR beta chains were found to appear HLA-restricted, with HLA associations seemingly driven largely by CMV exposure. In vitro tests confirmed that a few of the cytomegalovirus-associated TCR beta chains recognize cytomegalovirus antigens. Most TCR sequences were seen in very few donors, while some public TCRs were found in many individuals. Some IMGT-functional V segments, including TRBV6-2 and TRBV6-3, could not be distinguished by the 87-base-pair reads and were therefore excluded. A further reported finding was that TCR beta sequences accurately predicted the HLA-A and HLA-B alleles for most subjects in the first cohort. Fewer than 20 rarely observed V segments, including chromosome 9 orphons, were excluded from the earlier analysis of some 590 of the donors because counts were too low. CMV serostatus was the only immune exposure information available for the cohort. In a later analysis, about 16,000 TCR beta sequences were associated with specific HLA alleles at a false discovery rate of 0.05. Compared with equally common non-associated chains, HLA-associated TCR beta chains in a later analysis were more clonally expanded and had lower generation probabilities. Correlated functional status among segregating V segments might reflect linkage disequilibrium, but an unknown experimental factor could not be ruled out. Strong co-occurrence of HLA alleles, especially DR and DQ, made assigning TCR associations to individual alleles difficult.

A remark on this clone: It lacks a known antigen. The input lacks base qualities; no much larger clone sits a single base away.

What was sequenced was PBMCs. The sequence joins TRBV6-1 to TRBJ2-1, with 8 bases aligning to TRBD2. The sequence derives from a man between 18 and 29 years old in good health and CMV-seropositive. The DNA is TGTGCCAGCAGTGAAGCATCGGGGGGGCACAATGAGCAGTTCTTC. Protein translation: CASSEASGGHNEQFF.